These T cell receptor beta chains were read from a single sample in a study of CD8+ T cells in alopecia areata. Some clones are missing from TCRdb's copy, which holds only in-frame ones; the method was immunoSEQ multiplex PCR. The sample holds roughly 13,000 clones; roughly 54% are singletons and the top ten take around 3.9%. The sequenced material came from CD4+ Tregs sorted from blood. Source of these receptors: a human donor with alopecia areata. CDR3s leave out the opening cysteine and the closing phenylalanine or tryptophan. The D gene is left open where the match is weak.

CDR3: ASRTHNTGELF
V: TRBV6-6
length: 11
D: NA
J: TRBJ2-2

CDR3: ASSLVPSGSAGELF
V: TRBV5-1
length: 14
D: TRBD2
J: TRBJ2-2

CDR3: ASRGGSDNTGELF
V: TRBV2
length: 13
D: TRBD2
J: TRBJ2-2

CDR3: ASSLGGREGEETQY
V: TRBV7-9
length: 14
D: NA
J: TRBJ2-5

CDR3: ASSVDRDNQPQH
V: TRBV21-1
length: 12
D: NA
J: TRBJ1-5

CDR3: ASTNRGDGYT
V: TRBV28
length: 10
D: TRBD1
J: TRBJ1-2

CDR3: ASGAIGVGELF
V: TRBV2
length: 11
D: NA
J: TRBJ2-2

CDR3: ASSLIPTTDTQY
V: TRBV27
length: 12
D: NA
J: TRBJ2-3

CDR3: ASSFVGRENTIY
V: TRBV28
length: 12
D: NA
J: TRBJ1-3

CDR3: ASSLESRMGETQY
V: TRBV5-1
length: 13
D: NA
J: TRBJ2-5

CDR3: ASSLDYNEQF
V: TRBV5-1
length: 10
D: NA
J: TRBJ2-1

CDR3: ASSLVDTQY
V: TRBV11-2
length: 9
D: NA
J: TRBJ2-3

CDR3: ASSLVGYQGGDTQY
V: TRBV5-1
length: 14
D: NA
J: TRBJ2-3

CDR3: ASISGGEQY
V: TRBV6-5
length: 9
D: TRBD2
J: TRBJ2-7

CDR3: ASSLLKLAGEDWGEAYNEQF
V: TRBV28
length: 20
D: TRBD2
J: TRBJ2-1

CDR3: ASSQARSVKGTDTQY
V: TRBV4-2
length: 15
D: NA
J: TRBJ2-3

CDR3: ASSQVGWNEQY
V: TRBV4-3
length: 11
D: NA
J: TRBJ2-7

CDR3: ASRLAQREDSYNEQF
V: TRBV12-2
length: 15
D: NA
J: TRBJ2-1

CDR3: ASSPTQGETQY
V: TRBV5-8
length: 11
D: NA
J: TRBJ2-5

CDR3: ASSVRSEAF
V: TRBV6-5
length: 9
D: NA
J: TRBJ1-1

CDR3: ASSTTLGLAAYNEQF
V: TRBV18
length: 15
D: NA
J: TRBJ2-1

CDR3: ASTHREGANTGELF
V: TRBV2
length: 14
D: NA
J: TRBJ2-2

CDR3: ATSRSPDGLVHEQY
V: TRBV15
length: 14
D: TRBD2
J: TRBJ2-7

CDR3: ASSPATGGLAKNIQY
V: TRBV28
length: 15
D: NA
J: TRBJ2-4

CDR3: ASSQRGGYT
V: TRBV5-6
length: 9
D: NA
J: TRBJ1-2